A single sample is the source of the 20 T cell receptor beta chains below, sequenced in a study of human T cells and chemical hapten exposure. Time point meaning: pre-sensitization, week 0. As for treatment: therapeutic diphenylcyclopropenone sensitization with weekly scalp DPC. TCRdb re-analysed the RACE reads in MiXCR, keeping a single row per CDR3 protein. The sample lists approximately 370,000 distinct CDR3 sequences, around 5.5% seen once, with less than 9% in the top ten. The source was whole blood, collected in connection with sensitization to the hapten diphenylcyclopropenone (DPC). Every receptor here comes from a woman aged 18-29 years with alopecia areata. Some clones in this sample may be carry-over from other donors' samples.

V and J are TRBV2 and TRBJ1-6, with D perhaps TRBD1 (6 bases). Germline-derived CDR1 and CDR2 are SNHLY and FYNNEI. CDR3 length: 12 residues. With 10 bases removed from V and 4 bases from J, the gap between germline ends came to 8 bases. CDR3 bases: TGTGCCACAGGGGCTTATAATTCACCCCTCCACTTT. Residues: CATGAYNSPLHF.

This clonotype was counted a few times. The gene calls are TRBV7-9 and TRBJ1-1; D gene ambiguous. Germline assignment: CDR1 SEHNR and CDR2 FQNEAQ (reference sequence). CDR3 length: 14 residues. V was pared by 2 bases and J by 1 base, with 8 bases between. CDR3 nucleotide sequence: TGTGCCAGCAGCTTACCGGCAGGGAACACTGAAGCTTTCTTT. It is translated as CASSLPAGNTEAFF. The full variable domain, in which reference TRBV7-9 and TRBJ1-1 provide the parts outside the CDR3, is DTGVSQNPRHKITKRGQNVTFRCDPISEHNRLYWYRQTLGQGPEFLTYFQNEAQLEKSRLLSDRFSAERPKGSFSTLEIQRTEQGDSAMYLCASSLPAGNTEAFFGQGTRLTVV.

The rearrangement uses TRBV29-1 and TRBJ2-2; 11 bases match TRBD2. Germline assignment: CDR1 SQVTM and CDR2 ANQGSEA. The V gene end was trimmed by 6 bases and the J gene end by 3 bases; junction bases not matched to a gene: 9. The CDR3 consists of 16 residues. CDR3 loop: CSVTPTSGVDTGELFF. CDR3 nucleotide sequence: TGCAGCGTGACCCCGACTAGCGGGGTAGACACCGGGGAGCTGTTTTTT.

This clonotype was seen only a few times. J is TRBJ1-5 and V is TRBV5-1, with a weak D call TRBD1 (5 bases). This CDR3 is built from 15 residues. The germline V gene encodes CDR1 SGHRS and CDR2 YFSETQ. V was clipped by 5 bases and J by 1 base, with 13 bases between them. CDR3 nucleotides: TGCGCCAGCAGTCCGGGGCCGGTCAGCAATCAGCCCCAGCATTTT. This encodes CASSPGPVSNQPQHF.

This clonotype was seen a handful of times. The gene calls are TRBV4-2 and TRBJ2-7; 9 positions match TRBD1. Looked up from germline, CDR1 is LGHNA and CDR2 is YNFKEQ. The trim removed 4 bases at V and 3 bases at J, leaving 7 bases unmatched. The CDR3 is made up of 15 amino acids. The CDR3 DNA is TGTGCCAGCAGCCCCCGGACAGGGGTTGGCTACGAGCAGTACTTC. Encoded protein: CASSPRTGVGYEQYF.

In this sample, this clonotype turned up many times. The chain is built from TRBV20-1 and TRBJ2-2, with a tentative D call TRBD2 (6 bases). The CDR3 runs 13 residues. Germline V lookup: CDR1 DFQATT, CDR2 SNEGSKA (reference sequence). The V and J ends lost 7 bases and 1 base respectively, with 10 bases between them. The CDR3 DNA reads TGCAGTGGCGGGGCAGGGAACACCGGGGAGCTGTTTTTT. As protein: CSGGAGNTGELFF.

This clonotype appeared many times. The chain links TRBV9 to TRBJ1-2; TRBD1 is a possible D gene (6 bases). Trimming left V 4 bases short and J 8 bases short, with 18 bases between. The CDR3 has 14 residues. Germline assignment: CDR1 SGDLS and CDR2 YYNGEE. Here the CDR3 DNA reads TGTGCCAGCAGCCCGAGGACAGACCTTGGGGGCTACACCTTC. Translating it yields CASSPRTDLGGYTF.

DNA for the CDR3: TGTGCCAGCAGCCAAGGCCCAGGGACCAACACTGAAGCTTTCTTT. Translation gives CASSQGPGTNTEAFF. This chain links TRBV3-1 with TRBJ1-1; D is possibly TRBD1 (5 bases). V was pared by 1 base and J by 2 bases, with 11 bases between. The germline CDR1 and CDR2 sequences are LGHDT and YNNKEL (reference sequence). CDR3 length: 15 residues.

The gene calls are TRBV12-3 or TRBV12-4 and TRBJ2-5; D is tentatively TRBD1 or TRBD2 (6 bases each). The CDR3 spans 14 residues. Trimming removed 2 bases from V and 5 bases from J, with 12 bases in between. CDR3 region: CASSLTSGGETQYF. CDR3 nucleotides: TGTGCCAGCAGTTTAACGTCCGGGGGCGAGACCCAGTACTTC.

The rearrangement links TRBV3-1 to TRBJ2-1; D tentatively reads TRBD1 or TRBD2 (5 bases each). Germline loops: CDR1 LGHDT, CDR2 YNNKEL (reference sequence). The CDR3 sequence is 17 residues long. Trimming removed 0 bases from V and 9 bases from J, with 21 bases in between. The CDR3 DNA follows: TGTGCCAGCAGCCAAGATGAGAGGGGCGGTCTTGGTATTGAGCAGTTCTTC. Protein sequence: CASSQDERGGLGIEQFF.

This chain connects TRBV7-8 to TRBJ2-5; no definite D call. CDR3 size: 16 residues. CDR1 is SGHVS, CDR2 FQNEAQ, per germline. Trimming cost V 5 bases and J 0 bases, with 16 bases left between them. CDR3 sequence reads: CASSHITGSYQETQYF. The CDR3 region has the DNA TGTGCCAGCAGCCATATTACGGGCAGTTACCAAGAGACCCAGTACTTC.

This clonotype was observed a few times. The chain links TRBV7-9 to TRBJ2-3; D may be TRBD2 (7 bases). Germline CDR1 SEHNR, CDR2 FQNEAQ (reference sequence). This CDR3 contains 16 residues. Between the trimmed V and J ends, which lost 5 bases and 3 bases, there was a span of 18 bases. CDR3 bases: TGTGCCAGCAGCCGCATGGGGGGGGCCAGGACAGATACGCAGTATTTT. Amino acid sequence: CASSRMGGARTDTQYF.

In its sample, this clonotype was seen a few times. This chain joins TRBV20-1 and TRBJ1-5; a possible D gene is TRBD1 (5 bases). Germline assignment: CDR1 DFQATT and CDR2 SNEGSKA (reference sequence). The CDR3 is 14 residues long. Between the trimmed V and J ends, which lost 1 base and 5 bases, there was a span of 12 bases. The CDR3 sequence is CSARATTDDQPQHF. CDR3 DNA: TGCAGTGCTAGAGCTACGACAGACGATCAGCCCCAGCATTTT.

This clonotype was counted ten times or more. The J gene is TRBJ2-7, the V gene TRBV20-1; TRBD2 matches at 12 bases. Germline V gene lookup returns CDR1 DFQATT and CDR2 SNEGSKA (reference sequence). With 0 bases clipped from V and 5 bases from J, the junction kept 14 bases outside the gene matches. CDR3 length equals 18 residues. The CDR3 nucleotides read TGCAGTGCTAGAGATCGCCCAGGACTAGCGGGGTCCCGGGACGAGCAGTACTTC. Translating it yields CSARDRPGLAGSRDEQYF.

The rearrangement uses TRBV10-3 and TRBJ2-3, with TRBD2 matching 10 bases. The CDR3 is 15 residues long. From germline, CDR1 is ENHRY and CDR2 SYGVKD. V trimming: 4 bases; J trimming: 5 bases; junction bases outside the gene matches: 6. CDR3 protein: CAISGQRGGLDTQYF. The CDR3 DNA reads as TGTGCCATCAGTGGTCAGCGGGGGGGCTTAGATACGCAGTATTTT.

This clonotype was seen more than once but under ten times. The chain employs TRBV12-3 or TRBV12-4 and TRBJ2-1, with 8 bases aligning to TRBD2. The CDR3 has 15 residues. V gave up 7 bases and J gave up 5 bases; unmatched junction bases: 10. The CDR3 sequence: CASTFTSGANNEQFF. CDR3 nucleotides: TGTGCCAGCACTTTCACTAGCGGAGCTAACAATGAGCAGTTCTTC.

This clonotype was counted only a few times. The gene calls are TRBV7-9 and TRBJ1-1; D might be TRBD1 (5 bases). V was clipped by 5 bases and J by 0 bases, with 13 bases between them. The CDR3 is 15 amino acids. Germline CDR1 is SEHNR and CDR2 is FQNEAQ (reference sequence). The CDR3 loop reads CASSERQTLNTEAFF. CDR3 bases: TGTGCCAGCAGCGAACGACAGACACTGAACACTGAAGCTTTCTTT.

The CDR3 loop is CASSESVLYNSPLHF. CDR3 in DNA: TGTGCCAGCAGTGAAAGTGTCCTCTATAATTCACCCCTCCACTTT. This chain joins TRBV6-1 and TRBJ1-6, with no clear D. Germline V gene sequence: CDR1 MNHNS, CDR2 SASEGT. Trimming stripped 2 bases from V and 3 bases from J, with 8 bases between. There are 15 residues in the CDR3.

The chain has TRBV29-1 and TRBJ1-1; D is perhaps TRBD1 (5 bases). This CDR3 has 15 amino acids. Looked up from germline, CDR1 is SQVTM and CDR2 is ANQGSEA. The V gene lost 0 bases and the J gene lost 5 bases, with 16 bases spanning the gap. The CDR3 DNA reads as TGCAGCGTTGAAGATCTGCAGGGAGGGGAGACTGAAGCTTTCTTT. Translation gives CSVEDLQGGETEAFF.

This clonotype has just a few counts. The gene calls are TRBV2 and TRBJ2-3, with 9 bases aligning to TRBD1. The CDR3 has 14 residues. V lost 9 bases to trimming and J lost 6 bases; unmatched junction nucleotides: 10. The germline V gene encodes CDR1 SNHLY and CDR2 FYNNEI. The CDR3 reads CASGPGQGRDTQYF. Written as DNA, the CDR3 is TGTGCCAGTGGCCCGGGACAGGGACGGGATACGCAGTATTTT.